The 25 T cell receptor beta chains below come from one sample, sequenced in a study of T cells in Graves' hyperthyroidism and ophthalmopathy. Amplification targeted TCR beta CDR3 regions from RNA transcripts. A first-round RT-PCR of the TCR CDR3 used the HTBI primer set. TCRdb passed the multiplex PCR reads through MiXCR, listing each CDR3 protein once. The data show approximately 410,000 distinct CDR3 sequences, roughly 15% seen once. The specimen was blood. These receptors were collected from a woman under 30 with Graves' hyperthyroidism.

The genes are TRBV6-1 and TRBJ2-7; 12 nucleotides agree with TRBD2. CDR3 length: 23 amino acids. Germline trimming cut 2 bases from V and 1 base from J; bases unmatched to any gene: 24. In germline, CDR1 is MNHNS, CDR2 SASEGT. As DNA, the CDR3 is TGTGCCAGCAGTGAATGGGATCTTGTTTGGGTAATACGACTAGCGGGGGATTCCTACGAGCAGTACTTC. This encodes CASSEWDLVWVIRLAGDSYEQYF.

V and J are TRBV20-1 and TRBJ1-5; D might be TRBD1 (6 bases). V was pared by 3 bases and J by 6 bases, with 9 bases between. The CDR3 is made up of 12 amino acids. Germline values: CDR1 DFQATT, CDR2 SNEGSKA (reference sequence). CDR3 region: CSASLQGQPQHF. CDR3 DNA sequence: TGCAGTGCTAGTCTACAGGGTCAGCCCCAGCATTTT.

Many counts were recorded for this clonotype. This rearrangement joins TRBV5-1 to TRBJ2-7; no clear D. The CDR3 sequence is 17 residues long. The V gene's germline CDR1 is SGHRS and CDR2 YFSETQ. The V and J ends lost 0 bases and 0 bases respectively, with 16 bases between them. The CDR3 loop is CASSLATHQSFSYEQYF. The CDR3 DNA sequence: TGCGCCAGCAGCTTGGCAACACACCAATCTTTCTCCTACGAGCAGTACTTC.

The CDR3 here is CSANNNREMQYF. DNA for the CDR3: TGCAGTGCTAATAACAATAGGGAGATGCAGTATTTT. The chain employs TRBV20-1 and TRBJ2-3; TRBD2 might be the D (5 bases). Germline V gives CDR1 DFQATT, CDR2 SNEGSKA (reference sequence). The CDR3 consists of 12 residues. V shed 4 bases and J shed 11 bases, with 16 bases lying between them.

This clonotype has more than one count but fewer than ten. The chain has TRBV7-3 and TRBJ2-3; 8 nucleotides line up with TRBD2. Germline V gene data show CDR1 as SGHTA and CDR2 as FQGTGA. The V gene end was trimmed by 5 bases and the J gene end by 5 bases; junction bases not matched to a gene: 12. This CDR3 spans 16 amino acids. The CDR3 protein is CASSASGTSGQDTQYF. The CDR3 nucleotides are TGTGCCAGCAGCGCATCCGGGACTAGTGGGCAAGATACGCAGTATTTT.

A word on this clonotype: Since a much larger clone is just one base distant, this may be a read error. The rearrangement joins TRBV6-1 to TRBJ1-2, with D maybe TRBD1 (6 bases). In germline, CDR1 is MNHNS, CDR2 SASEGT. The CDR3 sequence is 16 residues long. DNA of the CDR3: TGTGCCGGCAGAGAGCGTCCGCCTTCAGGGGACTATGGCTACACCTTC. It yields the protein CAGRERPPSGDYGYTF.

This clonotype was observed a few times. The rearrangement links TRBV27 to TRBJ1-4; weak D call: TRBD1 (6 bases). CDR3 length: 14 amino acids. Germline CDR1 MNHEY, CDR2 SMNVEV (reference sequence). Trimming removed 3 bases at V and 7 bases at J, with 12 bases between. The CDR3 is CASSLRQATEKLFF. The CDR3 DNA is TGTGCCAGCAGTTTGCGACAGGCCACTGAAAAACTGTTTTTT.

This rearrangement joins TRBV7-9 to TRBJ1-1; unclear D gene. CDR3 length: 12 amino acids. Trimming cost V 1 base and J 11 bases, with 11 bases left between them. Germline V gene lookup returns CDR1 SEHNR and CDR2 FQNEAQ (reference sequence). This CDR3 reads CASSLERERAFF. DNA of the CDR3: TGTGCCAGCAGCTTAGAAAGGGAACGGGCTTTCTTT.

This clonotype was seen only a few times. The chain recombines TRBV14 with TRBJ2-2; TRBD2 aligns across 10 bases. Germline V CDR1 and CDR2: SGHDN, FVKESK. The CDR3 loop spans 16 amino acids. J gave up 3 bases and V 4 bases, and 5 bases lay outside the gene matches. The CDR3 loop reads CASSRLAGAYTGELFF. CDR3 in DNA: TGTGCCAGCAGCCGGCTAGCGGGAGCTTACACCGGGGAGCTGTTTTTT.

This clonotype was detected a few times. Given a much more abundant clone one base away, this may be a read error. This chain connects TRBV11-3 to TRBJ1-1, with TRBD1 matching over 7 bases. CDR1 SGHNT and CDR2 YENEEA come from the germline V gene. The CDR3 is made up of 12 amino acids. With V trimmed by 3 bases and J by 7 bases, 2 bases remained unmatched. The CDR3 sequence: CASSLTGSEAFF. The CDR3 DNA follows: TGTGCCAGCAGCTTGACAGGGAGTGAAGCTTTCTTT.

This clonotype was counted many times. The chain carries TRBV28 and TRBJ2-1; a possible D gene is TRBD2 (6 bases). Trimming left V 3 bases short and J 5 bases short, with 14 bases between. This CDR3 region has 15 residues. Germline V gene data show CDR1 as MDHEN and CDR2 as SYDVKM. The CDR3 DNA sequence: TGTGCCAGCAGTTTGGCGAGCGGGCCGCACAATGAGCAGTTCTTC. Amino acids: CASSLASGPHNEQFF. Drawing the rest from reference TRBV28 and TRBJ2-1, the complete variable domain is DVKVTQSSRYLVKRTGEKVFLECVQDMDHENMFWYRQDPGLGLRLIYFSYDVKMKEKGDIPEGYSVSREKKERFSLILESASTNQTSMYLCASSLASGPHNEQFFGPGTRLTVL.

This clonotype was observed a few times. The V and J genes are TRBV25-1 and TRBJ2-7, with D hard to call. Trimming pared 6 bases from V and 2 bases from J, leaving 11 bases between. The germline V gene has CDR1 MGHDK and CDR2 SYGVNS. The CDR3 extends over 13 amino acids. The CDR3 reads CASRGPETYEQYF. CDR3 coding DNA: TGTGCCAGCAGGGGTCCGGAAACCTACGAGCAGTACTTC.

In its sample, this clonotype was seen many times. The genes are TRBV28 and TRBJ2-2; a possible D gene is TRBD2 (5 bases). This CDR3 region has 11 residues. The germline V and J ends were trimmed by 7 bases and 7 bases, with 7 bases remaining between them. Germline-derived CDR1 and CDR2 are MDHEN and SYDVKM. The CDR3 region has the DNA TGTGCCAGCAACCGGGGCGGGGAGCTGTTTTTT. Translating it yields CASNRGGELFF.

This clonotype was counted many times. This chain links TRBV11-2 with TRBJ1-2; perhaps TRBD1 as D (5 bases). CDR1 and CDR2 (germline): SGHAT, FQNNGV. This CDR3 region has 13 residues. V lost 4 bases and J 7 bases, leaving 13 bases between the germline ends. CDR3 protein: CASSSAGDPGYTF. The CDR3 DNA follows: TGTGCCAGCAGCTCAGCCGGGGACCCTGGCTACACCTTC.

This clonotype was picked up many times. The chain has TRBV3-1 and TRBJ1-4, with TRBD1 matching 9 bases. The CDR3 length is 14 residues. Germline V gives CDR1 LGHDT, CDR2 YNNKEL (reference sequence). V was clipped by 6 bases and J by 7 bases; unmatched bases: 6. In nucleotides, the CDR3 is TGTGCCAGCAGTCAGAACAGGGGGCGTGAAAAACTGTTTTTT. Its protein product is CASSQNRGREKLFF. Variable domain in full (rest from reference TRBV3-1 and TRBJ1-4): DTAVSQTPKYLVTQMGNDKSIKCEQNLGHDTMYWYKQDSKKFLKIMFSYNNKELIINETVPNRFSPKSPDKAHLNLHINSLELGDSAVYFCASSQNRGREKLFFGSGTQLSVL.

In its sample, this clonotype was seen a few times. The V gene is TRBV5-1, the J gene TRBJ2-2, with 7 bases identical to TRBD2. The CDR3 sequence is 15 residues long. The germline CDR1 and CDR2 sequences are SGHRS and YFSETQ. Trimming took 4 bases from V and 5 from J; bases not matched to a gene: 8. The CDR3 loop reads CASSRGGSITGELFF. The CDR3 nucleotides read TGCGCCAGCAGCCGCGGCGGGAGTATAACCGGGGAGCTGTTTTTT.

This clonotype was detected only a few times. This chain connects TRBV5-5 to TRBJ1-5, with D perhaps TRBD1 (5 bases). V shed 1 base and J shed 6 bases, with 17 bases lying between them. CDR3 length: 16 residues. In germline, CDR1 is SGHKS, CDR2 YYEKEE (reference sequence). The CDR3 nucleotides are TGTGCCAGCAGCTTGACAGGTCCCGGACGGGGTCAGCCCCAGCATTTT. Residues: CASSLTGPGRGQPQHF.

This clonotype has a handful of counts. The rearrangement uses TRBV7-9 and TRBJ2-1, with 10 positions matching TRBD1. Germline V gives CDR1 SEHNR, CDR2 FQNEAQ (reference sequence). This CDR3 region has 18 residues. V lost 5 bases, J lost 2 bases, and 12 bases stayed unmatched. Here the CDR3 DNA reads TGTGCCAGCAGCCCGCCGACTCGGGGACAGGGGACCTACAATGAGCAGTTCTTC. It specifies CASSPPTRGQGTYNEQFF.

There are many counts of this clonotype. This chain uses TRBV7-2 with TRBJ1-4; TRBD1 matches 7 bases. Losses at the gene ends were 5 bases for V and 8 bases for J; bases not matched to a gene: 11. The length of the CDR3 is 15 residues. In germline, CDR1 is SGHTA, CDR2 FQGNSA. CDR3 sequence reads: CASSDLQGSLEKLFF. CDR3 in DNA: TGTGCCAGCAGCGATCTACAGGGGTCCCTCGAAAAACTGTTTTTT.

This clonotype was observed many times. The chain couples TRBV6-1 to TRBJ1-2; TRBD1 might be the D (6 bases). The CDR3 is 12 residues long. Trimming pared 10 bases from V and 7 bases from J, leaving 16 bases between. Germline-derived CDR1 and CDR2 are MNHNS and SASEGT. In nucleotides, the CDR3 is TGTGCCACGGGGAGGGGGGCGGCTGGCTACACCTTC. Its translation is CATGRGAAGYTF.

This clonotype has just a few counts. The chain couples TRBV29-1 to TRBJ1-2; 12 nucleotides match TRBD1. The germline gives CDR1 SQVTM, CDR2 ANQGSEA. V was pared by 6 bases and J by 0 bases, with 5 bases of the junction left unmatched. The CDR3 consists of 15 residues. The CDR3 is CSVGTGGAANYGYTF. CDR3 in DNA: TGCAGCGTCGGGACAGGGGGCGCAGCTAACTATGGCTACACCTTC.

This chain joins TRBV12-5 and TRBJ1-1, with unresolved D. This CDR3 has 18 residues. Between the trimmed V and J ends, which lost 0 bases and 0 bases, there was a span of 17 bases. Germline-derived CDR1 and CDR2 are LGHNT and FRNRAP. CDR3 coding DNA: TGTGCTAGTGGTTTGGTACCCGTGGTGTCAAACATGAACACTGAAGCTTTCTTT. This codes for CASGLVPVVSNMNTEAFF.

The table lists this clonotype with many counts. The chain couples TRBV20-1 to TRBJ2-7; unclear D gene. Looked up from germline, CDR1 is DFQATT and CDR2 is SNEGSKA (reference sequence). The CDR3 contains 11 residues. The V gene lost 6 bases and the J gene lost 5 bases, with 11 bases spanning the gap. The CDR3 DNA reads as TGCAGTGCAAGGCATTTGGACGAGCAGTACTTC. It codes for CSARHLDEQYF.

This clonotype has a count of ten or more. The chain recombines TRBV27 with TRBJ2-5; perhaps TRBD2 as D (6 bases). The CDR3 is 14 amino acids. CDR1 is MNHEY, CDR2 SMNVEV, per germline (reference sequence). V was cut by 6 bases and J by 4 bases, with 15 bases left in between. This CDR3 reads CASREAGPRETQYF. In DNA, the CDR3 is TGTGCCAGCAGGGAGGCGGGGCCCAGAGAGACCCAGTACTTC.

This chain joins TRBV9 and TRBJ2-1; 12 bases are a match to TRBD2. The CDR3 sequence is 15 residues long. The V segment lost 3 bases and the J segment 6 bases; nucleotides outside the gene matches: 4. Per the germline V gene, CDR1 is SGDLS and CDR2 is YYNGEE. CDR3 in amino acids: CASSETSGRFNEQFF. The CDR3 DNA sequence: TGTGCCAGCAGCGAAACTAGCGGGAGGTTCAATGAGCAGTTCTTC. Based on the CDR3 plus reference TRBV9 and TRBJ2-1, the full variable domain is DSGVTQTPKHLITATGQRVTLRCSPRSGDLSVYWYQQSLDQGLQFLIQYYNGEERAKGNILERFSAQQFPDLHSELNLSSLELGDSALYFCASSETSGRFNEQFFGPGTRLTVL.